The sequence of this TCR beta chain was determined in a study of tumor-infiltrating lymphocytes in glioblastoma multiforme. Regarding this clonotype: The antigen remains undetermined. A read error may produce the germline difference seen at one junction end.

Three nested ARM-PCR rounds with V-beta and C-beta primers built TCRB libraries. TCRdb passed the multiplex PCR reads through MiXCR, listing each CDR3 protein once. The repertoire holds around 33,000 distinct CDR3 sequences, with around 55% as singletons. Overall study findings and caveats: Just one glioblastoma patient contributed to the TCR-mutation comparison. Clone frequencies may be distorted by unequal TCR transcripts per cell.

Sequenced sample: brain tumor tissue. The origin of this receptor is a male donor with glioblastoma.

The CDR3 protein is CASSCAENQPQHF. CDR3 nucleotides: TGCGCCAGCAGTTGTGCAGAGAATCAGCCCCAGCATTTT. V and J are TRBV12-3 or TRBV12-4 and TRBJ1-5; D unresolved. The CDR3 is 13 amino acids.